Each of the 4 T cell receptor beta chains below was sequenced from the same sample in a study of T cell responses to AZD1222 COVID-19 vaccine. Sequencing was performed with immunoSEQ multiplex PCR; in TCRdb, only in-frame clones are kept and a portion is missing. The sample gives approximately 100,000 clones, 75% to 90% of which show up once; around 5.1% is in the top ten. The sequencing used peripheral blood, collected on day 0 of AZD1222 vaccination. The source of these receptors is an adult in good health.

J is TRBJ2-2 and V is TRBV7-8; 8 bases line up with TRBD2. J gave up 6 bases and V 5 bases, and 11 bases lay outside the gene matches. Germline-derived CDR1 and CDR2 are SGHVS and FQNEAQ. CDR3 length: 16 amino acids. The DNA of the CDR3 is TGTGCCAGCAGCGGGGGGGGACTAGTCCGCTCCGGGGAGCTGTTTTTT. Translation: CASSGGGLVRSGELFF.

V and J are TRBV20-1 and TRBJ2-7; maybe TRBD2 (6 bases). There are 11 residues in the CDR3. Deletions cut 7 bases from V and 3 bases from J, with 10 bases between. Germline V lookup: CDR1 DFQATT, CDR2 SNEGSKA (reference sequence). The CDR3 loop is CSVSGDYEQYF. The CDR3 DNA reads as TGCAGTGTTTCGGGGGACTACGAGCAGTACTTC.

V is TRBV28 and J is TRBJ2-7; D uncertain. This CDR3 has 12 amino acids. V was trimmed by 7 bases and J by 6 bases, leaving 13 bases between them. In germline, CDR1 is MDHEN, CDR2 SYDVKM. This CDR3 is CASNQRACEQYF. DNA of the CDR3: TGTGCCAGCAACCAACGGGCGTGCGAGCAGTACTTC.

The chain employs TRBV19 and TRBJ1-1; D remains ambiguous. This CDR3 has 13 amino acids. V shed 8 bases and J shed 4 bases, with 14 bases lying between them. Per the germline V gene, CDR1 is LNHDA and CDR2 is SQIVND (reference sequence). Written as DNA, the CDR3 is TGTGCCAGTGGACGGTTGGGCAGCACTGAAGCTTTCTTT. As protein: CASGRLGSTEAFF.